A single T cell receptor beta chain is shown here with its context. Its antigen is not known. The data were obtained in a study of CD8+ T cells in alopecia areata. Background on the study: In an open-label trial, patients got 5 to 10 mg tofacitinib twice daily.

Study results and caveats: The study found higher clonality in lesional than normal scalp, especially in alopecia totalis/universalis.

cDNA serving as the sequencing template came from extracted, reverse transcribed RNA. Sequencing was performed with immunoSEQ multiplex PCR; in TCRdb, only in-frame clones are kept and a portion is missing. The sample records 140,000 to 150,000 clones, roughly 50% being singletons. The ends lost 3 bases at V and 8 bases at J; junction bases unmatched: 7. The germline CDR1 and CDR2 sequences are SGHTA and FQGNSA. The CDR3 loop spans 14 amino acids. The receptor comes from a human donor with alopecia areata. The rearrangement joins TRBV7-2 to TRBJ1-1, with 9 bases fitting TRBD1. The starting material was CD4+ T cells sorted from blood, obtained at week 0. CDR3 bases: TGTGCCAGCAGCTTGCTCATCGGGACAGGGGAAGCTTTCTTT. It encodes CASSLLIGTGEAFF.